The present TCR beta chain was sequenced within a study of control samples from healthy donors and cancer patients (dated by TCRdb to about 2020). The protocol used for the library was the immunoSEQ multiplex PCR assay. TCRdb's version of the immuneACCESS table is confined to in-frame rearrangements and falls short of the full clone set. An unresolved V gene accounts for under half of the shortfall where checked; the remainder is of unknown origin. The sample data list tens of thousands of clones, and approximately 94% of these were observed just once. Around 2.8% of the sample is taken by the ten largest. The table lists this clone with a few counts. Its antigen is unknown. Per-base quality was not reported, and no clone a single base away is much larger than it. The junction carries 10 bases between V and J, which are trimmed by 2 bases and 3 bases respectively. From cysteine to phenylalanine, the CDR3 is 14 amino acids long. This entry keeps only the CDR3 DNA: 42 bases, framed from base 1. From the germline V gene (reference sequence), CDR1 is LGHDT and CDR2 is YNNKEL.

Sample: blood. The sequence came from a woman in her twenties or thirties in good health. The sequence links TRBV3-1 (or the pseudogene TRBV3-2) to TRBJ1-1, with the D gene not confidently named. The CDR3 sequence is CASSQSDGYTEAFF. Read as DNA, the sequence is TGTGCCAGCAGCCAATCGGACGGCTACACTGAAGCTTTCTTT.